This T cell receptor beta chain emerged from a study of blood T cell repertoires in COVID-19. Study details: Spain, Italy and the United States supplied samples that represented acute and convalescent COVID-19.

Trimming pared 4 bases from V and 8 bases from J, leaving 17 bases between. CDR3 length: 14 residues. The germline gives CDR1 SEHNR, CDR2 FQNEAQ (reference sequence). The authors' processing: Reference gene primers were amplified, and this amplification served to estimate nucleated cell counts. Sequenced by immunoSEQ multiplex PCR; TCRdb stores in-frame clones only, minus some. That table gives V, J and clone size, and the DNA gave D and trimming. The profile shows roughly 190,000 clones, 80% to 85% of them singletons. The chain carries TRBV7-9 and TRBJ1-2, with D uncertain. This receptor was obtained from a woman in her thirties or forties with acute or convalescent COVID-19. The sequenced material came from peripheral blood. This CDR3 reads CASSSPLAFQGYTF. In DNA, the CDR3 is TGTGCCAGCAGCTCCCCTCTGGCTTTCCAGGGCTACACCTTC.